Listed below are T cell receptor beta chains from one sample, sequenced in a study of T-cell memory formation after mild COVID-19. TCRdb recomputed calls from the 5' RACE reads with MiXCR, one row per CDR3 protein. This sample has a few hundred thousand distinct CDR3 sequences, with 9.4% found just once. Sequenced: PBMCs or a T cell subset sorted from them (not recorded which). All receptors come from a young man who had mild COVID-19 (a few samples of this study predate the infection). Cell type and time point are not known. The CDR3 runs from the conserved cysteine through the conserved F or W. A D gene is named only where the DNA matches it firmly. The size of a clone is reported for some rows only, either as once, few or many, or as a class for expanded clones.

>.|TRBJ2-5|.|TRBV7-9
CASSLKQGLLETQYF
TGTGCCAGCAGCCTAAAACAGGGCCTACTAGAGACCCAGTACTTC
>.|TRBJ1-6|few|TRBV10-3
CAIAGHLNSPLHF
TGTGCCATCGCGGGACATCTTAATTCACCCCTCCACTTT
>.|TRBJ1-4|.|TRBV20-1
CSAPPTGVRGEKLFF
TGCAGTGCACCCCCGACCGGGGTTAGGGGCGAAAAACTGTTTTTT
>.|TRBJ1-2|few|TRBV5-1
CASSLGQGLPGADGYTF
TGCGCCAGCAGCTTGGGGCAAGGGCTTCCAGGGGCCGATGGCTACACCTTC
>.|TRBJ1-2|few|TRBV6-5
CASSPGTSYGYTF
TGTGCCAGCAGTCCAGGAACTAGCTATGGCTACACCTTC
>.|TRBJ2-7|few|TRBV18
CASSPPGMGYEQYF
TGTGCCAGCTCACCCCCGGGAATGGGTTACGAGCAGTACTTC
>TRBD2|TRBJ2-3|.|TRBV7-3
CASSWTSGEQDTQYF
TGTGCCAGCAGCTGGACTAGCGGGGAGCAGGATACGCAGTATTTT
>TRBD1|TRBJ2-3|few|TRBV10-3
CAIRITTGMGTDTQYF
TGTGCCATCAGGATAACGACAGGGATGGGGACAGATACGCAGTATTTT
>.|TRBJ1-5|.|TRBV4-1
CASSQGIGQRNQPQHF
TGCGCCAGCAGCCAAGGAATCGGACAGCGCAATCAGCCCCAGCATTTT
>.|TRBJ2-7|few|TRBV15
CATSGSSYEQYF
TGTGCCACCAGCGGTAGCTCCTACGAGCAGTACTTC
>TRBD2|TRBJ2-3|few|TRBV7-6
CASSLVLAGGPSTDTQYF
TGTGCCAGCAGCTTAGTACTAGCGGGGGGCCCAAGCACAGATACGCAGTATTTT
>TRBD2|TRBJ2-1|.|TRBV4-3
CASSQRPTSGGSNEQFF
TGCGCCAGCAGCCAAAGGCCCACTAGCGGGGGCTCCAATGAGCAGTTCTTC
>.|TRBJ1-1|.|TRBV5-1
CASSLGGPQAGTEAFF
TGCGCCAGCAGCCTGGGGGGACCCCAGGCGGGCACTGAAGCTTTCTTT
>.|TRBJ2-5|many|TRBV5-1
CASSEPTGSETQYF
TGCGCCAGCAGCGAACCGACCGGGTCGGAGACCCAGTACTTC
>TRBD1|TRBJ1-1|.|TRBV4-3
CASSQVTGGQGTEAFF
TGCGCCAGCAGCCAAGTAACAGGGGGTCAGGGGACTGAAGCTTTCTTT
>.|TRBJ2-2|many|TRBV7-3
CASSPLMTGELFF
TGTGCCAGCAGCCCGCTTATGACCGGGGAGCTGTTTTTT
>.|TRBJ1-6|few|TRBV27
CASSLGGIAGSYNSPLHF
TGTGCCAGCAGTTTAGGGGGAATCGCGGGCTCCTATAATTCACCCCTCCACTTT
>.|TRBJ1-2|few|TRBV27
CASLYAWGVNYGYTF
TGTGCCAGCCTCTACGCTTGGGGTGTTAACTATGGCTACACCTTC
>TRBD2|TRBJ2-5|few|TRBV7-2
CASSLGSSGGQETQYF
TGTGCCAGCAGTTTAGGTAGTAGCGGGGGACAAGAGACCCAGTACTTC
>TRBD2|TRBJ2-5|.|TRBV2
CATLLAGSTKETQYF
TGTGCCACCCTTCTAGCGGGGTCAACAAAAGAGACCCAGTACTTC
>TRBD2|TRBJ2-3|few|TRBV20-1
CSASGLAGGRTDTQYF
TGCAGTGCTAGCGGTCTAGCGGGGGGCCGCACAGATACGCAGTATTTT
>TRBD1|TRBJ1-5|.|TRBV7-8
CASSPYASGGGNQPQHF
TGTGCCAGCAGCCCCTACGCCTCAGGGGGAGGCAATCAGCCCCAGCATTTT
>.|TRBJ2-1|many|TRBV7-2
CASSLGADNEQFF
TGTGCCAGCAGCTTAGGGGCAGACAATGAGCAGTTCTTC
>.|TRBJ2-2|many|TRBV29-1
CSVDKLDTGELFF
TGCAGCGTTGACAAACTCGACACCGGGGAGCTGTTTTTT
>.|TRBJ1-5|once|TRBV20-1
CSAKGYSNQPQHF
TGCAGTGCCAAGGGGTATAGCAATCAGCCCCAGCATTTT
>TRBD1|TRBJ2-4|.|TRBV7-8
CASSRPGTENIQYF
TGTGCCAGCAGCCGCCCAGGGACAGAAAACATTCAGTACTTC
>.|TRBJ1-1|few|TRBV29-1
CSVDRRMNTEAFF
TGCAGCGTTGACAGGCGGATGAACACTGAAGCTTTCTTT
>.|TRBJ1-5|few|TRBV21-1
CASSMGEGDQPQHF
TGTGCCAGCAGCATGGGGGAGGGGGACCAGCCCCAGCATTTT
>.|TRBJ1-1|few|TRBV3-1
CASSLTGTTNTEAFF
TGTGCCAGCAGCCTTACCGGGACAACGAACACTGAAGCTTTCTTT
>.|TRBJ2-3|.|TRBV4-3
CASSQETTTDTQYF
TGCGCCAGCAGCCAAGAAACGACCACAGATACGCAGTATTTT
>.|TRBJ1-2|few|TRBV6-1
CASSEAYRDNYGYTF
TGTGCCAGCAGTGAGGCTTACAGGGACAACTATGGCTACACCTTC
>.|TRBJ1-1|many|TRBV27
CASSFNPNTEAFF
TGTGCCAGCAGTTTCAACCCGAACACTGAAGCTTTCTTT
>TRBD1|TRBJ2-1|few|TRBV9
CASSVVGTGLEQFF
TGTGCCAGCAGCGTAGTCGGGACAGGGCTTGAGCAGTTCTTC
>TRBD2|TRBJ2-1|few|TRBV7-2
CASSLLTSGLSSYNEQFF
TGTGCCAGCAGCTTACTGACTAGCGGGCTTAGCTCCTACAATGAGCAGTTCTTC
>TRBD1|TRBJ1-2|once|TRBV7-2
CASSLVRAALGQGAGYTF
TGTGCCAGCAGCTTAGTTCGGGCTGCGCTTGGACAGGGGGCTGGCTACACCTTC
>.|TRBJ1-4|few|TRBV20-1
CSANSGGLRLFF
TGCAGTGCGAATTCAGGAGGATTGCGACTGTTTTTT
>.|TRBJ2-7|few|TRBV4-1
CASSQERDSYEQYF
TGCGCCAGCAGCCAAGAGCGGGACAGCTACGAGCAGTACTTC
>TRBD2|TRBJ2-5|.|TRBV9
CASSPTLAGPRETQYF
TGTGCCAGCAGCCCGACCCTAGCGGGGCCCCGAGAGACCCAGTACTTC
>.|TRBJ2-7|many|TRBV7-9
CASSLGEGREQYF
TGTGCCAGCAGCTTAGGGGAAGGGCGCGAGCAGTACTTC
>.|TRBJ2-2|.|TRBV7-7
CASSLDGRPDGELFF
TGTGCTAGCAGCTTAGATGGTCGTCCTGACGGGGAGCTGTTTTTT
>.|TRBJ1-2|.|TRBV4-1
CASSTRPGPYGYTF
TGCGCCAGCAGCACCCGACCGGGGCCCTATGGCTACACCTTC
>TRBD1|TRBJ1-1|few|TRBV12-3/TRBV12-4
CASRVRGQNTEAFF
TGTGCCAGCAGGGTCAGGGGGCAGAACACTGAAGCTTTCTTT
>TRBD2|TRBJ2-1|.|TRBV6-2/TRBV6-3
CASRPVTSLSNEQFF
TGTGCCAGCAGGCCCGTGACTAGCTTAAGCAATGAGCAGTTCTTC
>TRBD2|TRBJ2-3|few|TRBV24-1
CATSDPRRGAHTDTQYF
TGTGCCACCAGTGATCCCCGGCGGGGGGCCCACACAGATACGCAGTATTTT
>.|TRBJ1-1|.|TRBV5-1
CASSLGFAEAFF
TGCGCCAGCAGCTTGGGTTTTGCTGAAGCTTTCTTT
>TRBD2|TRBJ2-5|.|TRBV5-1
CASSPGLAGGFQETQYF
TGCGCCAGCAGCCCCGGACTAGCGGGGGGCTTTCAAGAGACCCAGTACTTC
>.|TRBJ1-2|.|TRBV20-1
CSAKGTNYGYTF
TGCAGTGCTAAGGGGACTAACTATGGCTACACCTTC
>TRBD2|TRBJ2-1|few|TRBV4-2
CASSQEGGGVTEQFF
TGTGCCAGCAGCCAAGAAGGCGGGGGGGTCACTGAGCAGTTCTTC
>.|TRBJ2-2|.|TRBV28
CASMGENTGELFF
TGTGCCAGCATGGGGGAGAACACCGGGGAGCTGTTTTTT
>TRBD2|TRBJ2-5|few|TRBV4-1
CASSQDGVGLAGGTQYF
TGCGCCAGCAGCCAGGACGGAGTAGGTCTAGCGGGAGGAACCCAGTACTTC
>.|TRBJ1-2|.|TRBV5-1
CASSLATGLYGYTF
TGCGCCAGCAGCTTGGCCACGGGCCTCTATGGCTACACCTTC
>.|TRBJ1-3|.|TRBV2
CASSQGDGNTIYF
TGTGCCAGCAGCCAGGGAGACGGAAACACCATATATTTT
>TRBD2|TRBJ2-5|many|TRBV7-2
CASSLGGGGEETQYF
TGTGCCAGCAGCTTAGGGGGGGGAGGTGAAGAGACCCAGTACTTC
>.|TRBJ2-4|.|TRBV7-9
CASSFLRRRVTKNIQYF
TGTGCCAGCAGCTTTCTCAGGAGGAGGGTCACCAAAAACATTCAGTACTTC
>.|TRBJ2-7|.|TRBV18
CASSPGQTNYEQYF
TGTGCCAGCTCACCAGGACAGACGAATTACGAGCAGTACTTC
>.|TRBJ1-2|.|TRBV27
CASSRTGTPANYGYTF
TGTGCCAGCAGTAGAACCGGGACCCCGGCCAACTATGGCTACACCTTC
>.|TRBJ2-3|.|TRBV3-1
CASSQTGLRRGTDTQYF
TGTGCCAGCAGCCAAACAGGACTCAGGCGGGGCACAGATACGCAGTATTTT
>.|TRBJ1-2|few|TRBV25-1
CASSEAGPYGYTF
TGTGCCAGCAGTGAGGCAGGGCCGTATGGCTACACCTTC
>TRBD1|TRBJ2-5|.|TRBV20-1
CSALNTAGTGETQYF
TGCAGTGCCCTTAATACTGCCGGGACAGGGGAGACCCAGTACTTC